One and the same sample provided the 2 T cell receptor beta chains below, sequenced in a study of blood T cells in healthy people across ages. A second about 6 to 12 cycle PCR used barcoded and J-beta primers. TCRdb passed the 5' RACE reads through MiXCR, listing each CDR3 protein once. The data contain 650,000 to 800,000 distinct CDR3 sequences, more than 40% of them singletons. Material: blood. The receptors originated from a man aged 55-75 years in good health.

This clonotype came up a few times. The chain uses TRBV7-2 and TRBJ1-5; D possibly corresponds to TRBD1 (6 bases). The CDR3 spans 11 residues. The V gene lost 3 bases and the J gene lost 11 bases, with 8 bases spanning the gap. Germline V CDR1 and CDR2: SGHTA, FQGNSA. The DNA of the CDR3 is TGTGCCAGCAGCTTGGGGACAACCCAGCATTTT. Amino acid sequence: CASSLGTTQHF. The variable domain in full, completed from reference TRBV7-2 and TRBJ1-5, reads GAGVSQSPSNKVTEKGKDVELRCDPISGHTALYWYRQSLGQGLEFLIYFQGNSAPDKSGLPSDRFSAERTGGSVSTLTIQRTQQEDSAVYLCASSLGTTQHFGDGTRLSIL.

The CDR3 sequence: CASRTDRGHTRSYEQYF. For the CDR3, the DNA is TGTGCCAGCAGGACGGACAGGGGGCATACCCGGTCCTACGAGCAGTACTTC. The chain has TRBV6-2 or TRBV6-3 and TRBJ2-7, with 11 bases lining up with TRBD1. Trimming at V came to 6 bases and at J to 1 base, leaving 11 bases not matched to a gene. Germline V lookup: CDR1 MNHEY, CDR2 SVGEGT. The length of the CDR3 is 17 residues.